Listed below are T cell receptor beta chains from one sample, sequenced in a study of blood T cell repertoires in COVID-19. TCRdb's copy holds only in-frame clones and misses some; the assay was immunoSEQ multiplex PCR. The sample records about 340,000 clones, around four fifths being singletons. Sequences were obtained from peripheral blood. The receptors here all came from a man aged 30 to 39 with active or convalescent COVID-19. Both conserved end residues are part of each CDR3. D genes are given only for firm matches. Some rows mark clone size as missing; the rest say once, few, many or name a class of expanded clone.

>TRBD1|TRBV27|TRBJ2-7|-
TGTGCCAGCAGCTTCCAGGGGACAGGGACCTACGAGCAGTACTTC
CASSFQGTGTYEQYF
>TRBD1|TRBV4-1|TRBJ1-1|-
TGCGCCAGCAGCCCGGGACAGGGAGGGAACACTGAAGCTTTCTTT
CASSPGQGGNTEAFF
>-|TRBV6-5|TRBJ2-3|-
TGTGCCAGCAGTTACGGGTCTATCAGCGGAGATACGCAGTATTTT
CASSYGSISGDTQYF
>-|TRBV10-3|TRBJ1-5|-
TGTGCCATCAGTGAGTCTGGGTCAGGGCGGAGAAATCAGCCCCAGCATTTT
CAISESGSGRRNQPQHF
>TRBD2|TRBV6-5|TRBJ2-5|-
TGTGCCAGCAGTTACTCTGAGCGGGGAGAGGAGACCCAGTACTTC
CASSYSERGEETQYF
>-|TRBV5-1|TRBJ1-2|-
TGCGCCAGCAGCTTGTCCGAGGGGGTTGATGGCTACACCTTC
CASSLSEGVDGYTF
>-|TRBV6-6|TRBJ2-3|-
TGTGCCAGCAGTTACCGGGACGGCCGGGGGAGGACGCAGTATTTT
CASSYRDGRGRTQYF
>-|TRBV6-5|TRBJ2-7|-
TGTGCCAGCAGTTTCGAGGGCTCAATTAAGCAGTACTTC
CASSFEGSIKQYF
>TRBD1|TRBV28|TRBJ1-5|-
TGTGCCAGCGGACCGGGACAGGGGGACAATCAGCCCCAGCATTTT
CASGPGQGDNQPQHF
>TRBD1|TRBV7-9|TRBJ1-2|-
TGTGCCAGCAGCTTTCGGGACAGGGGCAATGGCTACACCTTC
CASSFRDRGNGYTF
>-|TRBV3-1/TRBV3-2|TRBJ1-2|-
TGTGCCAGCAGCCAACCGAAAACCGGGCAGGGCATTAACTATGGCTACACCTTC
CASSQPKTGQGINYGYTF
>-|TRBV18|TRBJ2-7|-
TGTGCCAGCTCACCCACGGGCTACGAGCAGTACTTC
CASSPTGYEQYF
>TRBD1|TRBV9|TRBJ1-2|-
TGTGCCAGCAGCCCCTACGCCCCCCACCAGGGGGCTGGTGGCTACACCTTC
CASSPYAPHQGAGGYTF
>-|TRBV29-1|TRBJ2-5|-
TGCAGCGTCCCAAATCCCCAAACATTCCAAGAGACCCAGTACTTC
CSVPNPQTFQETQYF
>TRBD2|TRBV5-1|TRBJ2-1|few
TGCGCCAGCGGGCAGCGGGAGGTACCCAATGAGCAGTTCTTC
CASGQREVPNEQFF
>TRBD2|TRBV5-1|TRBJ2-3|-
TGCGCCAGCAGCTTGACTTCCCTAGCGGGGAACACAGATACGCAGTATTTT
CASSLTSLAGNTDTQYF
>-|TRBV4-1|TRBJ1-5|-
TGCGCCAGCAGCAAGGGTGGACAGTTAGAGTTTAATAGCAATCAGCCCCAGCATTTT
CASSKGGQLEFNSNQPQHF
>-|TRBV5-1|TRBJ2-1|-
TGCGCCAGCAGCCTGGAGAGACAGGAGTATCACAATGAGCAGTTCTTC
CASSLERQEYHNEQFF
>TRBD1|TRBV11-2|TRBJ2-7|-
TGTGCCAGCAGCTCCAATAGGGGACAGGGATTCTACGAGCAGTACTTC
CASSSNRGQGFYEQYF
>-|TRBV7-9|TRBJ2-7|-
TGTGCCAGCAGCTTAGAGGCGGGGATTGAATTCTACGAGCAGTACTTC
CASSLEAGIEFYEQYF
>-|TRBV30|TRBJ1-5|-
TGTGCCTGGGCGGGGATAAGCAATCAGCCCCAGCATTTT
CAWAGISNQPQHF
>TRBD1|TRBV19|TRBJ1-4|-
TGTGCCAGTCGGGACAGGGGCGGGGATGAAAAACTGTTTTTT
CASRDRGGDEKLFF
>TRBD1|TRBV5-1|TRBJ1-1|-
TGCGCCAGCAGCTCCGGACAGGGCTTTTACCGCACTGAAGCTTTCTTT
CASSSGQGFYRTEAFF
>TRBD2|TRBV29-1|TRBJ2-1|-
TGCAGCGTTGCTACGGGCGGGAGGATCGATGAGCAGTTCTTC
CSVATGGRIDEQFF
>-|TRBV30|TRBJ1-1|-
TGTGCCTGGAGTTGGGGGACTGGACAAAGGAAAGCCACTGAAGCTTTCTTT
CAWSWGTGQRKATEAFF
>-|TRBV2|TRBJ1-4|-
TGTGCCAGCAGTCTTCGGGACTCCCGGGATGAAAAACTGTTTTTT
CASSLRDSRDEKLFF
>-|TRBV7-9|TRBJ2-3|few
TGTGCCAGCAGCCGTCAACCCGACTTAGCCGATACGCAGTATTTT
CASSRQPDLADTQYF
>-|TRBV21-1|TRBJ1-1|-
TGTGCCAGCAGCAAAGTAGCGGGACAGGGGGCATGCACTGAAGCTTTCTTT
CASSKVAGQGACTEAFF
>TRBD2|TRBV4-3|TRBJ2-1|-
TGCGCCAGCAGCCACGGGACTAGCAGAAATGAGCAGTTCTTC
CASSHGTSRNEQFF
>-|TRBV28|TRBJ1-5|once
TGTGCCAGCAGCGAGGGTCCGCGGAATCAGCCCCAGCATTTT
CASSEGPRNQPQHF
>TRBD2|TRBV7-9|TRBJ2-7|few
TGTGCCAGCAGCCGTGAAAACGGACTAGCGGTTTACTTC
CASSRENGLAVYF
>-|TRBV6-5|TRBJ1-6|once
TGTGCCAGCAGTTACGGGAACCCTGACCGGGGGTCACCCCTCCACTTT
CASSYGNPDRGSPLHF
>TRBD1|TRBV3-1/TRBV3-2|TRBJ1-1|-
TGTGCCAGCAGCCACCCCGACAGGGGGACTGAAGCTTTCTTT
CASSHPDRGTEAFF
>TRBD1|TRBV19|TRBJ2-7|-
TGTGCCAGTAGTGGAGGACAGGGGGCAAGGGAGCAGTACTTC
CASSGGQGAREQYF
>-|TRBV18|TRBJ1-2|-
TGTGCCAGCTCCTCACGGGGGGGGCCTGGCTACACCTTC
CASSSRGGPGYTF
>-|TRBV7-2|TRBJ1-4|once
TGTGCCAGCAGCCCCACACTGAGACTAGCAACTAATGAAAAACTGTTTTTT
CASSPTLRLATNEKLFF
>TRBD2|TRBV11-3|TRBJ2-1|once
TGTGCCAGCACCCTGAGCGGGGGGGCCAACAATGAGCAGTTCTTC
CASTLSGGANNEQFF
>-|TRBV7-3|TRBJ1-1|-
TGTGCCAGCAGCCCCATCCCATTGGCGGGGGCGAACACTGAAGCTTTCTTT
CASSPIPLAGANTEAFF
>-|TRBV7-9|TRBJ2-5|-
TGTGCCAGCAGCTCAACCGGACTAATTGAGACCCAGTACTTC
CASSSTGLIETQYF
>TRBD2|TRBV2|TRBJ2-3|-
TGTGCCAGCAGTTTAGCGGGAGGGGGAACAGATACGCAGTATTTT
CASSLAGGGTDTQYF
>-|TRBV28|TRBJ1-1|-
TGTGCCAGCAGCCAGGGGTACGAGGGTACTGAAGCTTTCTTT
CASSQGYEGTEAFF
>-|TRBV28|TRBJ1-3|few
TGTGCCAGCAGAGGGGGAGGGGGGGACACCATATATTTT
CASRGGGGDTIYF
>TRBD1|TRBV30|TRBJ2-2|once
TGTGCCTGGGACATAAGCCAGGGGGCAAGGAACACCGGGGAGCTGTTTTTT
CAWDISQGARNTGELFF
>TRBD1|TRBV11-3|TRBJ2-1|-
TGTGCCAGCAGCCCCTCCCCGGGACAGGGTAATGAGCAGTTCTTC
CASSPSPGQGNEQFF
>-|TRBV24-1|TRBJ1-2|-
TGTGCCACCAGTGATTTTCAGAATGGCTACACCTTC
CATSDFQNGYTF